The 8 T cell receptor beta chains given below trace back to one sample, sequenced in a study of T cell repertoires in cytomegalovirus infection. One entry per CDR3 protein results from TCRdb running MiXCR on the reads. Of around 320,000 distinct CDR3 sequences listed, 9.5% are singletons. Material: PBMCs. Source of these receptors: a human donor in good health (CMV status not recorded). Some clones in this sample may be carry-over from other donors' samples.

V gene TRBV20-1 combines with J gene TRBJ1-3; D gene ambiguous. The CDR3 loop spans 14 amino acids. The V end lost 6 bases, the J end lost 1 base, and 13 bases lay between the germline ends. Germline CDR1 reads DFQATT; CDR2 reads SNEGSKA (reference sequence). The CDR3 is CSAQRRESGNTIYF. CDR3 DNA sequence: TGCAGTGCGCAGAGGCGGGAATCTGGAAACACCATATATTTT.

This clonotype was seen a few times. The rearrangement joins TRBV5-4 to TRBJ2-7; 7 bases match TRBD1. The CDR3 sequence is 14 residues long. V shed 6 bases and J 0 bases; nucleotides not matched to a gene: 6. In germline, CDR1 is SGHNT, CDR2 YYREEE (reference sequence). CDR3 bases: TGTGCCAGCACCCCTGACAGGGCCTCCTACGAGCAGTACTTC. Its translation is CASTPDRASYEQYF.

This clonotype occurred a few times. The genes are TRBV6-1 and TRBJ2-7; D is perhaps TRBD1 (6 bases). The length of the CDR3 is 17 residues. Trimming took off 5 bases at V and 8 bases at J, with 28 bases between the two ends. Germline V gene data show CDR1 as MNHNS and CDR2 as SASEGT. CDR3 protein: CASSLTLGANVQFQQYF. As DNA, the CDR3 is TGTGCCAGCAGTCTTACTTTGGGGGCCAACGTTCAATTCCAGCAGTACTTC.

This chain connects TRBV7-2 to TRBJ1-4; D not certain. This CDR3 is built from 14 residues. Germline CDR1 SGHTA, CDR2 FQGNSA. Trimming cost V 3 bases and J 5 bases, with 10 bases left between them. CDR3 DNA: TGTGCCAGCAGCTTGAGACGGGAGAATGAAAAACTGTTTTTT. This sequence encodes CASSLRRENEKLFF.

This clonotype has ten or more counts. The V and J genes are TRBV27 and TRBJ2-5; 9 bases line up with TRBD2. This CDR3 is built from 15 residues. The trim removed 5 bases at V and 3 bases at J, leaving 7 bases unmatched. Germline CDR1 is MNHEY and CDR2 is SMNVEV (reference sequence). CDR3 nucleotide sequence: TGTGCCAGCAGTGGCCTTAGCGGGGGAAAAGAGACCCAGTACTTC. This sequence encodes CASSGLSGGKETQYF.

At least ten counts were recorded for this clonotype. This sequence joins TRBV5-4 and TRBJ1-4; 7 bases map to TRBD1. This CDR3 contains 15 residues. With 3 bases clipped from V and 5 bases from J, the junction kept 7 bases outside the gene matches. Germline CDR1 and CDR2: SGHNT and YYREEE (reference sequence). Here the CDR3 DNA reads TGTGCCAGCAGCTCCAACAGGGGATTGAATGAAAAACTGTTTTTT. Encoded protein: CASSSNRGLNEKLFF.

The chain employs TRBV28 and TRBJ1-4; unclear D gene. Germline V CDR1 and CDR2: MDHEN, SYDVKM. With 6 bases removed from V and 3 bases from J, the gap between germline ends came to 11 bases. The CDR3 length is 14 residues. The CDR3 region is CASRTGPANEKLFF. The CDR3 coding sequence is TGTGCCAGCAGGACTGGACCGGCTAATGAAAAACTGTTTTTT. The full variable domain, rest sourced from reference TRBV28 and TRBJ1-4, is DVKVTQSSRYLVKRTGEKVFLECVQDMDHENMFWYRQDPGLGLRLIYFSYDVKMKEKGDIPEGYSVSREKKERFSLILESASTNQTSMYLCASRTGPANEKLFFGSGTQLSVL.

This clonotype was counted ten times or more. V usage is TRBV7-8 and J usage is TRBJ2-7; 8 bases agree with TRBD2. Per germline, CDR1 SGHVS and CDR2 FQNEAQ. The CDR3 is 17 residues long. V trimming: 5 bases; J trimming: 0 bases; junction bases outside the gene matches: 12. The CDR3 loop is CASSDGLTGTSSYEQYF. The CDR3 DNA is TGTGCCAGCAGCGATGGGCTAACCGGGACTAGCTCCTACGAGCAGTACTTC.